The rows below give T cell receptor beta chains drawn from one sample of a study of T-cell memory formation after mild COVID-19. TCRdb ran MiXCR on the 5' RACE reads and lists one entry per CDR3 protein. The table has about 470,000 distinct CDR3 sequences, about 18% seen once. The sequenced sample consisted of PBMCs or a T cell subset sorted from them (not recorded which). These receptors came from an adult woman who had mild COVID-19 (a few samples of this study predate the infection). Cell type and time point are not known. The CDR3 runs from the conserved cysteine through the conserved F or W. Each record gives: V gene, clone size, J gene, D gene, CDR3 DNA, CDR3 protein. D genes are given only for firm matches. Size is stated for part of the rows, as once, few or many counts, or as a class when the clone is expanded.

v_gene: TRBV29-1; abundance: few; j_gene: TRBJ2-7; d_gene: TRBD1; CDR3nt: TGCAGCGTTGTTCGGACAGGGGGAGGCGAGCAGTACTTC; CDR3aa: CSVVRTGGGEQYF
v_gene: TRBV27; abundance: few; j_gene: TRBJ2-3; d_gene: NA; CDR3nt: TGTGCCAGCAGTACCCAAATATCTCGGGACGGCACAGATACGCAGTATTTT; CDR3aa: CASSTQISRDGTDTQYF
v_gene: TRBV27; abundance: few; j_gene: TRBJ2-2; d_gene: NA; CDR3nt: TGTGCCACCAACGCCCGAGGGCGGAACACCGGGGAGCTGTTTTTT; CDR3aa: CATNARGRNTGELFF
v_gene: TRBV30; abundance: NA; j_gene: TRBJ1-1; d_gene: NA; CDR3nt: TGTGCCTGGAGTGTGTCGCAGGGAGGATCTGAAGCTTTCTTT; CDR3aa: CAWSVSQGGSEAFF
v_gene: TRBV9; abundance: NA; j_gene: TRBJ2-7; d_gene: NA; CDR3nt: TGTGCCAGCAGCCCCGAGGGGGGGCAGGGGCAGTACTTC; CDR3aa: CASSPEGGQGQYF
v_gene: TRBV14; abundance: NA; j_gene: TRBJ2-5; d_gene: TRBD2; CDR3nt: TGTGCCAGCAGCCAAGAGCGGAGCTTGGGGCTAGCGGCCCAAGAGACCCAGTACTTC; CDR3aa: CASSQERSLGLAAQETQYF
v_gene: TRBV18; abundance: NA; j_gene: TRBJ1-1; d_gene: NA; CDR3nt: TGTGCCAGCTCACCACAGGAGGGGACTGAAGCTTTCTTT; CDR3aa: CASSPQEGTEAFF
v_gene: TRBV27; abundance: NA; j_gene: TRBJ2-3; d_gene: TRBD1; CDR3nt: TGTGCCAGCAGTCCGACAGGGGGATTAGATACGCAGTATTTT; CDR3aa: CASSPTGGLDTQYF
v_gene: TRBV6-6; abundance: NA; j_gene: TRBJ1-2; d_gene: NA; CDR3nt: TGTGCCAGCAGCCGCGGACAGCTTGGCTACACCTTC; CDR3aa: CASSRGQLGYTF
v_gene: TRBV7-9; abundance: NA; j_gene: TRBJ2-7; d_gene: NA; CDR3nt: TGTGCCAGCACTATTCACCTTCAGGGAAACTCCTACGAGCAGTACTTC; CDR3aa: CASTIHLQGNSYEQYF
v_gene: TRBV7-9; abundance: NA; j_gene: TRBJ1-4; d_gene: NA; CDR3nt: TGTGCCAGCGGAGAGGCCCATAATGAAAAACTGTTTTTT; CDR3aa: CASGEAHNEKLFF
v_gene: TRBV12-3/TRBV12-4; abundance: few; j_gene: TRBJ1-1; d_gene: NA; CDR3nt: TGTGCCAGCAGTTTGGGCCCAGGGGAATGGAACACTGAAGCTTTCTTT; CDR3aa: CASSLGPGEWNTEAFF
v_gene: TRBV28; abundance: few; j_gene: TRBJ2-7; d_gene: TRBD1; CDR3nt: TGTGCCAGCAGTTCCCCACAAGGACAGGATGGCCAAAGCGAGCAGTACTTC; CDR3aa: CASSSPQGQDGQSEQYF
v_gene: TRBV30; abundance: few; j_gene: TRBJ2-1; d_gene: NA; CDR3nt: TGTGCCTGGGCGGGCCAGTCCTACAATGAGCAGTTCTTC; CDR3aa: CAWAGQSYNEQFF
v_gene: TRBV20-1; abundance: few; j_gene: TRBJ2-4; d_gene: NA; CDR3nt: TGCAGTGTATTTCAGAGAGCCAAAAACATTCAGTACTTC; CDR3aa: CSVFQRAKNIQYF
v_gene: TRBV5-6; abundance: NA; j_gene: TRBJ2-5; d_gene: NA; CDR3nt: TGTGCCAGCAGCTTGATAATAGAGGGGGAGACCCAGTACTTC; CDR3aa: CASSLIIEGETQYF
v_gene: TRBV5-6; abundance: few; j_gene: TRBJ2-7; d_gene: NA; CDR3nt: TGTGCCAGCAGCTTGGCGCACTCCTACGAGCAGTACTTC; CDR3aa: CASSLAHSYEQYF
v_gene: TRBV5-8; abundance: NA; j_gene: TRBJ2-1; d_gene: NA; CDR3nt: TGTGCCAGCAGCAGGGGAGCGGTCCCGTCCTACAATGAGCAGTTCTTC; CDR3aa: CASSRGAVPSYNEQFF
v_gene: TRBV5-1; abundance: few; j_gene: TRBJ2-6; d_gene: TRBD1; CDR3nt: TGCGCCAGCAGCTGGGGACAGGCTGGGGCCAACGTCCTGACTTTC; CDR3aa: CASSWGQAGANVLTF
v_gene: TRBV7-6; abundance: NA; j_gene: TRBJ2-7; d_gene: NA; CDR3nt: TGTGCCAGCAGCTCGAATGTTGGGCCCACCCACGAGCAGTACTTC; CDR3aa: CASSSNVGPTHEQYF
v_gene: TRBV5-6; abundance: once; j_gene: TRBJ2-1; d_gene: NA; CDR3nt: TGTGCCAGCAGCTTGTACAGTCGGGGGCAAAGCTCCTACAATGAGCAGTTCTTC; CDR3aa: CASSLYSRGQSSYNEQFF
v_gene: TRBV4-1; abundance: many; j_gene: TRBJ2-6; d_gene: NA; CDR3nt: TGCGCCAGCAGCCAAGATATGACGGGGGCGGTCGGGGCCAACGTCCTGACTTTC; CDR3aa: CASSQDMTGAVGANVLTF
v_gene: TRBV7-8; abundance: NA; j_gene: TRBJ2-6; d_gene: NA; CDR3nt: TGTGCCAGCAGCTTAACTCCCGGGACGTTAGTTTCTGGGGCCAACGTCCTGACTTTC; CDR3aa: CASSLTPGTLVSGANVLTF
v_gene: TRBV4-2; abundance: NA; j_gene: TRBJ2-1; d_gene: TRBD2; CDR3nt: TGTGCCAGCAGGCCGGGGGGGCCAGATTACAATGAGCAGTTCTTC; CDR3aa: CASRPGGPDYNEQFF
v_gene: TRBV5-1; abundance: few; j_gene: TRBJ1-2; d_gene: TRBD1; CDR3nt: TGCGCCAGCAGCTTCGGACAGGGATCCTATGGCTACACCTTC; CDR3aa: CASSFGQGSYGYTF
v_gene: TRBV4-3; abundance: many; j_gene: TRBJ2-5; d_gene: NA; CDR3nt: TGCGCCAGCAGCCAAAGTCGGAAGCCTCCCAGACTAGACAAAGAGACCCAGTACTTC; CDR3aa: CASSQSRKPPRLDKETQYF
v_gene: TRBV18; abundance: few; j_gene: TRBJ2-3; d_gene: TRBD2; CDR3nt: TGTGCCAGCTCACCCGCCTTAGCGGGGGGTACAGATACGCAGTATTTT; CDR3aa: CASSPALAGGTDTQYF
v_gene: TRBV15; abundance: NA; j_gene: TRBJ1-2; d_gene: NA; CDR3nt: TGTGCCACCAGCAGAGATTTGGGCCCAGATCTGGATGGCTACACCTTC; CDR3aa: CATSRDLGPDLDGYTF
v_gene: TRBV20-1; abundance: few; j_gene: TRBJ1-1; d_gene: TRBD1; CDR3nt: TGCAGTGCTAGGGGACAGGGGGCGCGGACTGAAGCTTTCTTT; CDR3aa: CSARGQGARTEAFF